These 23 T cell receptor beta chains originate from one sample sequenced in a study of Tregs in tolerant kidney transplant recipients. For these TCRs, the target antigens are not known. The protocol was immunoSEQ multiplex PCR, while the TCRdb copy is restricted to in-frame clones and leaves out a portion. Here the sample spans just over 30,000 clones, 82% being singletons. Sample: Tregs from blood cultured with allogeneic cells. The receptors originated from a human donor in good health.

The chain recombines TRBV19 with TRBJ1-1, with 7 positions matching TRBD1. CDR1 and CDR2 from the germline V gene are LNHDA and SQIVND (reference sequence). CDR3 length equals 14 residues. V lost 5 bases, J lost 1 base, and 4 bases stayed unmatched. The CDR3 loop reads CASSLGTENTEAFF. Written as DNA, the CDR3 is TGTGCCAGTAGTCTGGGGACAGAGAACACTGAAGCTTTCTTT.

V and J are TRBV7-3 and TRBJ2-3; 9 positions agree with TRBD2. V lost 3 bases to trimming and J lost 6 bases; unmatched junction nucleotides: 13. The CDR3 sequence is 17 residues long. The germline V gene has CDR1 SGHTA and CDR2 FQGTGA. Written as DNA, the CDR3 is TGTGCCAGCAGCTTGGGCCTCTCAGCGGGGGGTATGGATACGCAGTATTTT. Translated, it gives CASSLGLSAGGMDTQYF.

The chain combines TRBV9 with TRBJ2-2; the D gene is possibly TRBD1 (5 bases). Germline V lookup: CDR1 SGDLS, CDR2 YYNGEE. The CDR3 has 14 residues. V was shortened by 4 bases and J by 8 bases, with 15 bases between the two germline ends. CDR3 nucleotide sequence: TGTGCCAGCAGCCAATCAGGGCGGACGGGGGAGCTGTTTTTT. This codes for CASSQSGRTGELFF.

This clone was counted once. This chain uses TRBV18 with TRBJ2-5; a weak D match, TRBD2 (5 bases). V lost 3 bases to trimming and J lost 1 base, with 15 bases between them. The CDR3 sequence is 16 residues long. The germline V gene encodes CDR1 KGHSH and CDR2 LQKENI. CDR3 amino acids: CASSPATMGAQETQYF. Here the CDR3 DNA reads TGTGCCAGCTCACCTGCGACTATGGGCGCCCAAGAGACCCAGTACTTC.

The chain employs TRBV6-1 and TRBJ2-7; D might be TRBD2 (7 bases). V shed 5 bases and J shed 5 bases, with 13 bases lying between them. From germline, CDR1 is MNHNS and CDR2 SASEGT. CDR3 length: 13 amino acids. CDR3 in amino acids: CASSPLGGDEQYF. CDR3 coding DNA: TGTGCCAGCAGTCCCCTAGGGGGGGACGAGCAGTACTTC.

The rearrangement joins TRBV7-9 to TRBJ2-7; D is ambiguous. The V and J ends lost 1 base and 0 bases respectively, with 10 bases between them. Germline lookup yields CDR1 SEHNR and CDR2 FQNEAQ (reference sequence). The CDR3 has 15 amino acids. The CDR3 region has the DNA TGTGCCAGCAGCTTAGGCCCGGACCCCTCCTACGAGCAGTACTTC. It is translated as CASSLGPDPSYEQYF.

About this clone itself: One end of the junction is discordant with germline, which a read error may explain. The rearrangement joins TRBV5-3 to TRBJ1-6, with TRBD1 identical over 7 bases. TRBV5-3 has ORF status, its function being uncertain. The length of the CDR3 is 15 residues. The CDR3 coding sequence is TGTGCCAGCAGCTTTGCTTCGGGACAGAATTCACCCCTCCACTTT. Translation: CASSFASGQNSPLHF.

The gene calls are TRBV19 and TRBJ1-2; possibly TRBD1 for D (5 bases). There are 11 residues in the CDR3. The V gene's germline CDR1 is LNHDA and CDR2 SQIVND (reference sequence). Deletions cut 1 base from V and 8 bases from J, with 5 bases between. The CDR3 sequence: CASSIGGGYTF. DNA of the CDR3: TGTGCCAGTAGTATAGGGGGCGGCTACACCTTC.

This rearrangement joins TRBV5-8 to TRBJ1-5, with a possible D match to TRBD1 (5 bases). Per germline, CDR1 SGHTS and CDR2 YDEGEE. The CDR3 runs 15 residues. V was pared by 4 bases and J by 9 bases, with 20 bases between. Here the CDR3 DNA reads TGTGCCAGCAGCCCACCCGACAGCCTCGGGCGGCCCCAGCATTTT. It codes for CASSPPDSLGRPQHF.

J is TRBJ2-1 and V is TRBV14; 7 bases are a match to TRBD2. Germline V gives CDR1 SGHDN, CDR2 FVKESK. Losses at the gene ends were 0 bases for V and 8 bases for J; bases not matched to a gene: 10. The CDR3 extends over 16 amino acids. CDR3 residues: CASSQDRLARFDEQFF. For the CDR3, the DNA is TGTGCCAGCAGCCAAGATAGACTAGCCCGGTTCGATGAGCAGTTCTTC.

The chain recombines TRBV7-9 with TRBJ1-4; D may be TRBD1 (5 bases). V was trimmed by 0 bases and J by 7 bases, leaving 12 bases between them. The CDR3 covers 15 residues. Germline V gene data show CDR1 as SEHNR and CDR2 as FQNEAQ (reference sequence). CDR3 in amino acids: CASSLAGGEREKLFF. In DNA, the CDR3 is TGTGCCAGCAGCTTAGCTGGGGGGGAGCGTGAAAAACTGTTTTTT.

The chain uses TRBV10-3 and TRBJ2-1; 16 bases agree with TRBD2. The V and J ends lost 8 bases and 2 bases, in that order; junction bases with no gene match: 3. The CDR3 is made up of 16 amino acids. Germline lookup yields CDR1 ENHRY and CDR2 SYGVKD. The CDR3, as DNA: TGTGCCATCGGGACTAGCGGGAGGGAGGCCTACAATGAGCAGTTCTTC. This gives the protein CAIGTSGREAYNEQFF.

The chain links TRBV6-1 to TRBJ1-1, with D maybe TRBD1 (6 bases). Germline assignment: CDR1 MNHNS and CDR2 SASEGT. This CDR3 has 13 amino acids. V shed 6 bases and J shed 11 bases, with 19 bases lying between them. The DNA for the CDR3 is TGTGCCAGCAGAGAGGGGGGCGGTAGAGCGGCTTTCTTT. This encodes CASREGGGRAAFF.

This chain links TRBV4-2 with TRBJ2-5, with 8 bases aligning to TRBD2. V lost 0 bases and J lost 5; bases outside the gene matches: 11. The CDR3 is 17 residues long. The germline CDR1 and CDR2 sequences are LGHNA and YNFKEQ. CDR3 region: CASSQDRGGTRDETQYF. The CDR3 coding sequence is TGTGCCAGCAGCCAAGATCGTGGGGGGACTAGAGATGAGACCCAGTACTTC.

The V gene is TRBV12-5, the J gene TRBJ2-7; D is undetermined. Germline V lookup: CDR1 LGHNT, CDR2 FRNRAP. The CDR3 spans 15 residues. V was shortened by 1 base and J by 6 bases, with 16 bases between the two germline ends. This CDR3 reads CASGLAIQRLSEQYF. The CDR3 DNA reads as TGTGCTAGTGGTTTGGCAATTCAGAGGTTAAGCGAGCAGTACTTC.

The chain has TRBV7-2 and TRBJ1-3, with a weak D call TRBD1 (5 bases). The CDR3 contains 15 residues. Trimming shortened V by 1 base and J by 1 base, and 8 bases separated the two germline ends. Germline loops: CDR1 SGHTA, CDR2 FQGNSA. The CDR3 reads CASSLVRGSGNTIYF. The CDR3, as DNA: TGTGCCAGCAGCTTAGTGAGGGGTTCTGGAAACACCATATATTTT.

The chain carries TRBV4-3 and TRBJ1-4; TRBD1 agrees at 7 bases. Germline-derived CDR1 and CDR2 are LGHNA and YSLEER. The CDR3 has 15 residues. The V and J ends lost 4 bases and 10 bases, in that order; junction bases with no gene match: 12. The CDR3 DNA follows: TGCGCCAGCAGCCCAACAGGGGCCTGGGATGGAAAACTGTTTTTT. Its translation is CASSPTGAWDGKLFF.

CDR3 amino acids: CASSPLAGAHNEQFF. CDR3 bases: TGCGCCAGCAGTCCTTTAGCGGGAGCCCACAATGAGCAGTTCTTC. J is TRBJ2-1 and V is TRBV5-1; 9 nucleotides align to TRBD2. The ends lost 5 bases at V and 5 bases at J; junction bases unmatched: 8. In germline, CDR1 is SGHRS, CDR2 YFSETQ. The CDR3 covers 15 residues.

The rearrangement links TRBV5-1 to TRBJ1-4; D gene uncertain. Germline V gives CDR1 SGHRS, CDR2 YFSETQ. Trimming removed 7 bases at V and 7 bases at J, with 14 bases between. The CDR3 is 13 amino acids. CDR3 protein: CASGTGYGEKLFF. In DNA form, the CDR3 reads TGCGCCAGCGGTACGGGATATGGTGAAAAACTGTTTTTT.

The chain has TRBV18 and TRBJ1-4; D is uncertain. The germline V gene has CDR1 KGHSH and CDR2 LQKENI. V was pared by 3 bases and J by 7 bases, with 15 bases between. This CDR3 region has 15 residues. The CDR3 DNA reads as TGTGCCAGCTCACCGAACAGACTACGGGGTGAAAAACTGTTTTTT. Translating gives CASSPNRLRGEKLFF.

The CDR3 nucleotides are TGTGCCAGCAGCACAGGAGCTTATAATTCACCCCTCCACTTT. Its translation is CASSTGAYNSPLHF. This chain links TRBV11-3 with TRBJ1-6; possible D gene TRBD1, 5 bases. V was shortened by 5 bases and J by 4 bases, with 9 bases between the two germline ends. The CDR3 is 14 amino acids. Germline-derived CDR1 and CDR2 are SGHNT and YENEEA.

V gene TRBV28 combines with J gene TRBJ1-2; D is perhaps TRBD1 (5 bases). This CDR3 is 13 amino acids long. CDR1 and CDR2 (germline): MDHEN, SYDVKM. V shed 10 bases and J shed 2 bases, with 14 bases lying between them. The CDR3 protein is CATEVEGNYGYTF. The CDR3 bases are TGTGCCACCGAAGTCGAGGGGAACTATGGCTACACCTTC.

The chain couples TRBV14 to TRBJ2-3; the D gene could be TRBD1 or TRBD2 (5 bases each). Germline V lookup: CDR1 SGHDN, CDR2 FVKESK. V dropped 1 base and J dropped 8 bases, with 19 bases sitting between them. This CDR3 region has 16 residues. The DNA for the CDR3 is TGTGCCAGCAGCCAAGCTTGGGGGATTACGGAAGGTACGCAGTATTTT. It specifies CASSQAWGITEGTQYF.